Sequencing of this T cell receptor (beta chain) was carried out in a study of blood T cells in healthy people across ages. Study results and caveats: A strong correlation was seen between TCR beta diversity and naive T cell percentage. The authors considered diversity estimates from one million T cells to be underestimates.

Every sample had a minimum of 6 million PBMCs isolated. Per the germline V gene, CDR1 is SGHTA and CDR2 is FQGNSA. After removal of 1 base from V and 7 bases from J, the junction contained 13 bases not matched to a gene. This CDR3 comprises 17 residues. This clonotype was detected only a few times. Its antigen is currently unknown. With a J-beta primer mix and a sample-barcoded 5' primer, a second PCR ran about 7 to 11 cycles. TCRdb processed the 5' RACE reads anew with MiXCR; each CDR3 protein has one entry. The sample shows roughly 2 million distinct CDR3 sequences, approximately 50% of them seen only once.

This TCR was recovered from a woman aged 40 to 50 in good health. The chain is built from TRBV7-2 and TRBJ1-5; 7 nucleotides match TRBD1. The source material was blood. CDR3 in DNA: TGTGCCAGCAGCTTAGGGCCCCGGGACAGATTATTACAGCCCCAGCATTTT. Its protein is CASSLGPRDRLLQPQHF.